The next 9 T cell receptor beta chains were all read from a single sample in a study of T cells generated in artificial thymic organoids. Semi-nested PCR with reverse primers in the TRAC or TRBC constant regions amplified each chain separately. TCRdb fed the 5' RACE reads into MiXCR, producing one record per CDR3 protein. The table shows fewer than 9,000 distinct CDR3 sequences, with approximately 20% occurring only once. The sequencing input was naive CD8+ T cells from the thymus. Subset: CD3+TCRalphabeta+CD8SP T cells; for blood, CD45RO-CCR7+ naive CD8+ T cells. The receptor set was obtained from a human donor who gave cord blood stem cells for thymic organoid culture, a cardiac surgery patient who gave postnatal thymus, or a blood donor (not recorded which).

A few counts support this clonotype. This chain joins TRBV5-6 and TRBJ2-7; D uncertain. V lost 4 bases to trimming and J lost 3 bases, with 14 bases between them. Germline V gene sequence: CDR1 SGHDT, CDR2 YYEEEE. The CDR3 consists of 14 residues. The CDR3 spells CASSTGKGIYEQYF. As DNA, the CDR3 is TGTGCCAGCAGCACCGGAAAGGGAATCTACGAGCAGTACTTC.

This clonotype is medium-sized in the sample. The CDR3 sequence: CAWSIAWGGSYEQYF. CDR3 sequence (DNA): TGTGCCTGGAGTATCGCCTGGGGGGGCTCCTACGAGCAGTACTTC. The chain joins TRBV30 to TRBJ2-7; 7 bases fit TRBD2. The CDR3 contains 15 residues. V shed 2 bases and J 0 bases; nucleotides not matched to a gene: 7. Germline CDR1 and CDR2: GTSNPN and SVGIG (reference sequence).

Concerning this clonotype: A much more abundant neighbour one base away suggests this may be a read error. The rearrangement links TRBV25-1 to TRBJ1-4; D is possibly TRBD1 (5 bases). Trimming took off 6 bases at V and 10 bases at J, with 18 bases between the two ends. Germline lookup yields CDR1 MGHDK and CDR2 SYGVNS. CDR3 length: 14 residues. CDR3 sequence reads: CASSLWGGDAKLFF. In DNA, the CDR3 is TGTGCCAGCAGCCTGTGGGGCGGTGATGCAAAACTGTTTTTT.

This clonotype was detected many times. The gene calls are TRBV7-9 and TRBJ2-7; 8 bases align to TRBD1. Germline-derived CDR1 and CDR2 are SEHNR and FQNEAQ (reference sequence). After removal of 5 bases from V and 2 bases from J, the junction contained 8 bases not matched to a gene. The CDR3 extends over 15 amino acids. CDR3 sequence (DNA): TGTGCCAGCAGCAAGGACAGGGATTCTCCCTACGAGCAGTACTTC. Amino acids: CASSKDRDSPYEQYF.

In this sample, this clonotype turned up many times. The CDR3 bases are TGCGCCAGCAGCCGAGTGGGGAGATCTGAAGCTTTCTTT. Amino acids: CASSRVGRSEAFF. The chain couples TRBV4-1 to TRBJ1-1; no reliable D call. Per germline, CDR1 MGHRA and CDR2 YSYEKL. V lost 4 bases and J 6 bases, leaving 12 bases between the germline ends. The CDR3 length is 13 residues.

This clonotype has ten or more counts. The V gene is TRBV20-1, the J gene TRBJ2-7, with 7 bases fitting TRBD1. This CDR3 is 13 amino acids long. CDR1 is DFQATT and CDR2 is SNEGSKA in the germline V gene (reference sequence). The V and J ends lost 4 bases and 4 bases, in that order; junction bases with no gene match: 7. The CDR3 nucleotides read TGCAGTGCTATCACAGGGGTAGGTTACGAGCAGTACTTC. Translation: CSAITGVGYEQYF.

This clonotype was seen ten or more times. V is TRBV13 and J is TRBJ1-3; TRBD1 matches at 8 bases. CDR3 size: 15 residues. V lost 6 bases and J lost 1; bases outside the gene matches: 5. Looked up from germline, CDR1 is PRHDT and CDR2 is FYEKMQ (reference sequence). CDR3 loop: CASSKQGVSGNTIYF. The CDR3 coding sequence is TGTGCCAGCAGTAAACAGGGGGTTTCTGGAAACACCATATATTTT.

There are many counts of this clonotype. This chain's CDR3 is CASSQRAGAVYEQYF. CDR3 in DNA: TGCGCCAGCAGTCAGCGAGCGGGAGCGGTCTACGAGCAGTACTTC. The chain has TRBV4-1 and TRBJ2-7; 8 bases fit TRBD2. The germline gives CDR1 MGHRA, CDR2 YSYEKL. Losses at the gene ends were 6 bases for V and 3 bases for J; bases not matched to a gene: 10. The CDR3 extends over 15 amino acids.

This clonotype is medium-sized. The chain couples TRBV6-5 to TRBJ2-7; 12 nucleotides match TRBD2. V lost 5 bases and J lost 1; bases outside the gene matches: 6. CDR1 is MNHEY, CDR2 SVGAGI, per germline. CDR3 length: 16 residues. As DNA, the CDR3 is TGTGCCAGCAGTAACAGACTAGCGGGAGCTTCCTACGAGCAGTACTTC. Protein product: CASSNRLAGASYEQYF.